What follows are 20 T cell receptor beta chains derived from one specimen sequenced in a study of OX40 agonist ivuxolimab in advanced cancers. Libraries were prepared by immunoSEQ multiplex PCR; TCRdb keeps only in-frame clonotypes and omits some of them. The sample includes about 55,000 clones, 80% to 90% of them seen just once. Sequencing was performed on CD4+ or CD8+ T cells sorted from blood, taken in a trial of the OX40 agonist ivuxolimab. The receptor source for this set is an adult with an advanced solid tumor such as melanoma, head and neck, liver or kidney cancer.

This clone was picked up one time. The chain uses TRBV6-1 and TRBJ1-5, with a weak D call TRBD1 (5 bases). The CDR3 is made up of 15 amino acids. Germline-derived CDR1 and CDR2 are MNHNS and SASEGT. V lost 0 bases and J 3 bases, leaving 9 bases between the germline ends. The CDR3, as DNA: TGTGCCAGCAGTGAAGCAAGGGGCAACAATCAGCCCCAGCATTTT. It yields the protein CASSEARGNNQPQHF.

The chain recombines TRBV11-2 with TRBJ1-2; D unresolved. V was trimmed by 1 base and J by 4 bases, leaving 4 bases between them. The germline CDR1 and CDR2 sequences are SGHAT and FQNNGV. The CDR3 sequence is 12 residues long. The CDR3 here is CASSLVTYGYTF. In nucleotides, the CDR3 is TGTGCCAGCAGCTTAGTTACCTATGGCTACACCTTC.

The rearrangement links TRBV28 to TRBJ2-1; TRBD1 is a possible D gene (5 bases). CDR1 is MDHEN, CDR2 SYDVKM, per germline. The V gene lost 5 bases and the J gene lost 4 bases, with 15 bases spanning the gap. The CDR3 consists of 15 residues. CDR3 region: CASSAMTAYYNEQFF. CDR3 DNA: TGTGCCAGCAGTGCCATGACAGCTTATTACAATGAGCAGTTCTTC.

The rearrangement joins TRBV2 to TRBJ1-5, with D possibly matching TRBD1 (5 bases). CDR3 length: 13 residues. V was clipped by 6 bases and J by 2 bases, with 8 bases between them. CDR1 and CDR2 from the germline V gene are SNHLY and FYNNEI. Here the CDR3 reads CASSFRGNQPQHF. CDR3 nucleotide sequence: TGTGCCAGCAGCTTCAGGGGCAATCAGCCCCAGCATTTT.

The rearrangement uses TRBV19 and TRBJ2-7; 12 bases agree with TRBD1. After removal of 6 bases from V and 7 bases from J, the junction contained 7 bases not matched to a gene. Germline CDR1 LNHDA, CDR2 SQIVND (reference sequence). The CDR3 covers 14 residues. The chain's CDR3 is CASSPGQGALEQYF. Here the CDR3 DNA reads TGTGCCAGTAGCCCGGGACAGGGGGCCTTGGAGCAGTACTTC.

The chain recombines TRBV5-1 with TRBJ2-2; D perhaps matches TRBD1 (6 bases). CDR1 is SGHRS, CDR2 YFSETQ, per germline. Trimming took 4 bases from V and 2 from J, leaving 18 bases between them. There are 17 residues in the CDR3. The DNA for the CDR3 is TGCGCCAGCAGCCGGGACATCTCCAATTATAACACCGGGGAGCTGTTTTTT. Translated, it gives CASSRDISNYNTGELFF.

The chain employs TRBV7-2 and TRBJ1-5; D may be TRBD1 (6 bases). Trimming cost V 5 bases and J 2 bases, with 16 bases left between them. CDR1 is SGHTA, CDR2 FQGNSA, per germline. CDR3 length: 16 residues. CDR3 coding DNA: TGTGCCAGCAGCCCAAGAGGGGGTCGAGGCAATCAGCCCCAGCATTTT. Protein sequence: CASSPRGGRGNQPQHF.

V and J are TRBV28 and TRBJ2-1; 12 bases line up with TRBD2. Per the germline V gene, CDR1 is MDHEN and CDR2 is SYDVKM. With 5 bases clipped from V and 6 bases from J, the junction kept 20 bases outside the gene matches. This CDR3 has 20 amino acids. The CDR3 protein is CASSQPPGLAGYLYSNEQFF. CDR3 sequence (DNA): TGTGCCAGCAGTCAACCCCCGGGACTAGCGGGCTACCTTTATAGCAATGAGCAGTTCTTC.

This chain joins TRBV6-5 and TRBJ1-1; no firm D call. Germline values: CDR1 MNHEY, CDR2 SVGAGI. There are 14 residues in the CDR3. V was trimmed by 6 bases and J by 0 bases, leaving 11 bases between them. For the CDR3, the DNA is TGTGCCAGCAGCCAACAGACCTTGAACACTGAAGCTTTCTTT. Its protein is CASSQQTLNTEAFF.

This sequence joins TRBV2 and TRBJ1-2; no clear D. This CDR3 has 13 amino acids. The V end lost 5 bases, the J end lost 4 bases, and 11 bases lay between the germline ends. Germline lookup yields CDR1 SNHLY and CDR2 FYNNEI. CDR3 loop: CASSTAGSYGYTF. In DNA, the CDR3 is TGTGCCAGCAGTACGGCCGGGTCCTATGGCTACACCTTC. The full variable domain, completed using reference TRBV2 and TRBJ1-2, is EPEVTQTPSHQVTQMGQEVILRCVPISNHLYFYWYRQILGQKVEFLVSFYNNEISEKSEIFDDQFSVERPDGSNFTLKIRSTKLEDSAMYFCASSTAGSYGYTFGSGTRLTVV.

The chain carries TRBV13 and TRBJ2-2, with D perhaps matching TRBD1 (7 bases). The V gene lost 7 bases and the J gene lost 6 bases, with 24 bases spanning the gap. The CDR3 is made up of 17 amino acids. The V gene's germline CDR1 is PRHDT and CDR2 FYEKMQ (reference sequence). Here the CDR3 DNA reads TGTGCCAGCATCCGGGACAGTAGTGCCGGAGGGCCCGGGGAGCTGTTTTTT. Translated: CASIRDSSAGGPGELFF.

DNA of the CDR3: TGTGCCAGCAGTCCCCGGGGGGGGAACACTGAAGCTTTCTTT. Translated: CASSPRGGNTEAFF. The rearrangement joins TRBV6-5 to TRBJ1-1; D possibly corresponds to TRBD1 (5 bases). With 5 bases removed from V and 1 base from J, the gap between germline ends came to 11 bases. The CDR3 consists of 14 residues. Germline V gives CDR1 MNHEY, CDR2 SVGAGI.

This chain connects TRBV5-6 to TRBJ2-1; the D gene is possibly TRBD2 (5 bases). The CDR3 extends over 17 amino acids. The germline gives CDR1 SGHDT, CDR2 YYEEEE. V was shortened by 2 bases and J by 4 bases, with 19 bases between the two germline ends. CDR3 loop: CASSFDYPTHTYNEQFF. The CDR3 DNA reads as TGTGCCAGCAGCTTTGACTACCCGACCCATACATACAATGAGCAGTTCTTC.

The chain combines TRBV7-3 with TRBJ2-3; D is unresolved. CDR3 size: 15 residues. Germline V gene data show CDR1 as SGHTA and CDR2 as FQGTGA. Trimming removed 3 bases from V and 4 bases from J, with 14 bases in between. The CDR3 sequence: CASSFNLVGADTQYF. CDR3 sequence (DNA): TGTGCCAGCAGCTTTAATCTGGTTGGTGCAGATACGCAGTATTTT.

V is TRBV28 and J is TRBJ2-5, with D perhaps TRBD2 (5 bases). The ends were cut back, 3 bases at V and 2 bases at J, with 13 bases in the middle. The length of the CDR3 is 15 residues. CDR1 is MDHEN and CDR2 is SYDVKM in the germline V gene. The CDR3 protein is CASSLDFSTQETQYF. The CDR3 DNA reads as TGTGCCAGCAGTTTGGACTTTAGCACTCAAGAGACCCAGTACTTC.

The V call is TRBV4-3, the J call TRBJ1-2; TRBD1 is a possible D gene (5 bases). The ends were cut back, 1 base at V and 8 bases at J, with 17 bases in the middle. Germline loops: CDR1 LGHNA, CDR2 YSLEER. This CDR3 is 15 amino acids long. The CDR3 DNA reads TGCGCCAGCAGCCAAGGGACCCTCCCGGGGGGGGGCTACACCTTC. As protein: CASSQGTLPGGGYTF.

This clone came up a few times. The J gene is TRBJ2-1, the V gene TRBV6-5, with TRBD2 matching over 9 bases. The CDR3 length is 15 residues. Germline trimming cut 6 bases from V and 8 bases from J; bases unmatched to any gene: 11. The germline CDR1 and CDR2 sequences are MNHEY and SVGAGI. The CDR3 DNA follows: TGTGCCAGCAGGGACCCGGGACTAGCCAAGGATGAGCAGTTCTTC. Translated: CASRDPGLAKDEQFF.

CDR3 sequence reads: CASKGPPYNEQFF. CDR3 nucleotides: TGTGCCAGCAAAGGCCCACCCTACAATGAGCAGTTCTTC. This sequence joins TRBV28 and TRBJ2-1, with D uncertain. The CDR3 loop spans 13 amino acids. CDR1 is MDHEN and CDR2 is SYDVKM in the germline V gene. With 7 bases removed from V and 2 bases from J, the gap between germline ends came to 9 bases.

This chain links TRBV28 with TRBJ1-4, with D tentatively TRBD1 (5 bases). CDR1 and CDR2 from the germline V gene are MDHEN and SYDVKM. CDR3 length: 14 amino acids. V dropped 1 base and J dropped 6 bases, with 9 bases sitting between them. CDR3 sequence reads: CASSLLQGDEKLFF. The DNA for the CDR3 is TGTGCCAGCAGTTTATTGCAAGGGGATGAAAAACTGTTTTTT.

This clone is termed medium-sized (0.01 to 0.1%). The chain recombines TRBV28 with TRBJ1-4; no clear D. The germline CDR1 and CDR2 sequences are MDHEN and SYDVKM. The V end was cut by 8 bases, the J end by 8 bases, with 15 bases between. The CDR3 consists of 13 residues. The CDR3 reads CASVEGSKEKLFF. The CDR3 DNA is TGTGCCAGCGTAGAGGGTTCCAAGGAAAAACTGTTTTTT.